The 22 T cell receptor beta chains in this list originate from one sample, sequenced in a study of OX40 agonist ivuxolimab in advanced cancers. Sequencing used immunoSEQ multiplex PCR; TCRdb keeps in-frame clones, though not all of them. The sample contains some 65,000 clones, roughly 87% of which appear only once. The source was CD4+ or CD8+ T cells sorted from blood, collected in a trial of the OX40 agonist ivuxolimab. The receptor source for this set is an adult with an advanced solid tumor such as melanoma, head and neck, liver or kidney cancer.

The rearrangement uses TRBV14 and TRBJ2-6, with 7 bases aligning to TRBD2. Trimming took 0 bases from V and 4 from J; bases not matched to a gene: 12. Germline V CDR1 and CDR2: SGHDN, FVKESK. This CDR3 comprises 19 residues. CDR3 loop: CASSQDGGGSGTGANVLTF. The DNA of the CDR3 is TGTGCCAGCAGCCAAGATGGGGGAGGGTCAGGGACCGGGGCCAACGTCCTGACTTTC. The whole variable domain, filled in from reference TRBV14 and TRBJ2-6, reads EAGVTQFPSHSVIEKGQTVTLRCDPISGHDNLYWYRRVMGKEIKFLLHFVKESKQDESGMPNNRFLAERTGGTYSTLKVQPAELEDSGVYFCASSQDGGGSGTGANVLTFGAGSRLTVL.

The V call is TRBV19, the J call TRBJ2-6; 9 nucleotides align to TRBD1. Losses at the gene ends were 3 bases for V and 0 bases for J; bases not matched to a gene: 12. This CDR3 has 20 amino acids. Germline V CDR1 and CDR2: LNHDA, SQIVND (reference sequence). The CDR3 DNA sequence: TGTGCCAGTAGTATTGAGGGAGTGGGGACAGGGAACTCTGGGGCCAACGTCCTGACTTTC. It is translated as CASSIEGVGTGNSGANVLTF. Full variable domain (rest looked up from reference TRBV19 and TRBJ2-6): DGGITQSPKYLFRKEGQNVTLSCEQNLNHDAMYWYRQDPGQGLRLIYYSQIVNDFQKGDIAEGYSVSREKKESFPLTVTSAQKNPTAFYLCASSIEGVGTGNSGANVLTFGAGSRLTVL.

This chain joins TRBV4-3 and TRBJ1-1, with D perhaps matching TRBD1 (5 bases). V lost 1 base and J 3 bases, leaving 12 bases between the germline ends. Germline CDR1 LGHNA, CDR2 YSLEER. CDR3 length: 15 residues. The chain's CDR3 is CASSQGTGRYTEAFF. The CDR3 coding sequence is TGCGCCAGCAGCCAAGGTACGGGACGGTACACTGAAGCTTTCTTT.

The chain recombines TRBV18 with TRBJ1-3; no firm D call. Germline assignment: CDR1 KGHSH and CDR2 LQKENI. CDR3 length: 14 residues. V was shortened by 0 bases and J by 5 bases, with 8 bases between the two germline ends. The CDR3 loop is CASSPPPVRNTIYF. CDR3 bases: TGTGCCAGCTCACCACCCCCAGTGCGAAACACCATATATTTT.

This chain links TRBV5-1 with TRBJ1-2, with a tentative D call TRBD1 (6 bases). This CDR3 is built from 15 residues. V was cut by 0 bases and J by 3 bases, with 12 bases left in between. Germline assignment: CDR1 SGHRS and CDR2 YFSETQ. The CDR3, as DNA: TGCGCCAGCAGCTTGGGAGGGACAACTGACTATGGCTACACCTTC. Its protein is CASSLGGTTDYGYTF.

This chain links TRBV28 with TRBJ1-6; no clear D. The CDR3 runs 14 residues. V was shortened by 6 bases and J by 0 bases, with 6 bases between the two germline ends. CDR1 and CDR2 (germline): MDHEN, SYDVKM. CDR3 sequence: CASSGSSYNSPLHF. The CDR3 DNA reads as TGTGCCAGCAGCGGAAGCTCCTATAATTCACCCCTCCACTTT.

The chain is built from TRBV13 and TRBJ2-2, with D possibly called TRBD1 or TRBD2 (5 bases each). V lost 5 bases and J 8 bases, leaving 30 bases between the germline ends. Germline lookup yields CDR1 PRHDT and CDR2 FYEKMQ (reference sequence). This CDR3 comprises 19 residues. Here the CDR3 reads CASSPGPGPNFRSPGELFF. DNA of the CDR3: TGTGCCAGCAGCCCAGGACCGGGACCTAATTTTCGATCGCCTGGGGAGCTGTTTTTT. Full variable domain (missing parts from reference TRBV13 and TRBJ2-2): AAGVIQSPRHLIKEKRETATLKCYPIPRHDTVYWYQQGPGQDPQFLISFYEKMQSDKGSIPDRFSAQQFSDYHSELNMSSLELGDSALYFCASSPGPGPNFRSPGELFFGEGSRLTVL.

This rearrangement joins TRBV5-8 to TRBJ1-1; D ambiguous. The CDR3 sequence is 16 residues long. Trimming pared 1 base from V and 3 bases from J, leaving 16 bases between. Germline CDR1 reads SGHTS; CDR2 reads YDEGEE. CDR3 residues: CASSLRSSAIDTEAFF. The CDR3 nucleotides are TGTGCCAGCAGCTTGAGGTCGTCAGCCATTGACACTGAAGCTTTCTTT.

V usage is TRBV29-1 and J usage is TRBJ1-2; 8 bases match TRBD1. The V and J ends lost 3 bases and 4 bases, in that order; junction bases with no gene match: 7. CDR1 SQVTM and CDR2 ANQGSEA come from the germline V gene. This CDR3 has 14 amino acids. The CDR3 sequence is CSVEEGQVGYGYTF. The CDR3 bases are TGCAGCGTTGAGGAGGGACAGGTCGGCTATGGCTACACCTTC.

Here the CDR3 DNA reads TGTGCCAGCAGTGGCCGGGACTTATACACCGGGGAGCTGTTTTTT. Protein sequence: CASSGRDLYTGELFF. This chain uses TRBV6-1 with TRBJ2-2, with D tentatively TRBD2 (6 bases). This CDR3 is 15 amino acids long. Germline V gene sequence: CDR1 MNHNS, CDR2 SASEGT. The V and J ends lost 4 bases and 3 bases respectively, with 12 bases between them.

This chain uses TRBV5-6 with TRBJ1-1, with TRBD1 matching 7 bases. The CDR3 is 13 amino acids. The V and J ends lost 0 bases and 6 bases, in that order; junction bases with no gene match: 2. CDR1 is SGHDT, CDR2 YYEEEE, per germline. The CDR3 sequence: CASSLGQGAEAFF. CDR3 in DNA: TGTGCCAGCAGCTTGGGTCAGGGGGCTGAAGCTTTCTTT.

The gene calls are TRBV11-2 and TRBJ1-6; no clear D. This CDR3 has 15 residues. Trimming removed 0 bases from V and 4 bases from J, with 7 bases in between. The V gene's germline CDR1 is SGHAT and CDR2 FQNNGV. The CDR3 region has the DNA TGTGCCAGCAGCTTAGAAGGCAGTTATAATTCACCCCTCCACTTT. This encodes CASSLEGSYNSPLHF.

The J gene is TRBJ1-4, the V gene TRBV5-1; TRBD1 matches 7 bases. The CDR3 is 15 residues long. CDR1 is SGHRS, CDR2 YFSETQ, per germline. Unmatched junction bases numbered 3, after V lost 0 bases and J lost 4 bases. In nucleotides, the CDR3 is TGCGCCAGCAGCTTGGAGGGGGCTGGTAATGAAAAACTGTTTTTT. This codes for CASSLEGAGNEKLFF.

CDR3 residues: CASSLEGGAEAFF. The CDR3 DNA sequence: TGTGCCAGCAGCTTAGAGGGAGGCGCTGAAGCTTTCTTT. This chain connects TRBV7-6 to TRBJ1-1; unclear D gene. Trimming cost V 1 base and J 6 bases, with 9 bases left between them. The CDR3 covers 13 residues. The germline CDR1 and CDR2 sequences are SGHVS and FNYEAQ.

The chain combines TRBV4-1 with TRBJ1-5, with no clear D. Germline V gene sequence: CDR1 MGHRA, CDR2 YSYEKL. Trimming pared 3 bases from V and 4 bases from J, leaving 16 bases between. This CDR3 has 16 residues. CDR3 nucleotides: TGCGCCAGCAGCCAGCTCGAAGTGGGCCCAAATCAGCCCCAGCATTTT. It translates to CASSQLEVGPNQPQHF.

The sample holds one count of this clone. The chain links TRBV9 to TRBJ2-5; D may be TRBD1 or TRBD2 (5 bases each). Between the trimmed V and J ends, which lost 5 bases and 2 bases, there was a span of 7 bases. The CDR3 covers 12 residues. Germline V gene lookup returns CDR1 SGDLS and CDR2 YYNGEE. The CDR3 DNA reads TGTGCCAGCAGGGGGGAACAAGAGACCCAGTACTTC. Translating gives CASRGEQETQYF.

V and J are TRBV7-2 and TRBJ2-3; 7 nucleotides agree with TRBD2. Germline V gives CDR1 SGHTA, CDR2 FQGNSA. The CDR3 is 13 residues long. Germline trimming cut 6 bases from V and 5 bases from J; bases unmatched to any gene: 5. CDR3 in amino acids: CASSLAGVDTQYF. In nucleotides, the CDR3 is TGTGCCAGCAGTTTGGCGGGAGTAGATACGCAGTATTTT.

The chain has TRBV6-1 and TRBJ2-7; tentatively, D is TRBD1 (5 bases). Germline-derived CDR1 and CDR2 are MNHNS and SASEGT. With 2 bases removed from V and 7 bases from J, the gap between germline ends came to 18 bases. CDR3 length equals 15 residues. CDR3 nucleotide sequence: TGTGCCAGCAGTGAATACAGGCCAGTTCGGAAAGAGCAGTACTTC. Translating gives CASSEYRPVRKEQYF.

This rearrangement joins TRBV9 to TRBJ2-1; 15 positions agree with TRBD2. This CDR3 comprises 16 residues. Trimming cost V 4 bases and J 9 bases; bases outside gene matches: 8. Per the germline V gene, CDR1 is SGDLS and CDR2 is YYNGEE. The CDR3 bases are TGTGCCAGCAGCTTGAGGACTAGCGGGGGGGCGGTTGAGCAGTTCTTC. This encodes CASSLRTSGGAVEQFF. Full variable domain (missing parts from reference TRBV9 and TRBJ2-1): DSGVTQTPKHLITATGQRVTLRCSPRSGDLSVYWYQQSLDQGLQFLIQYYNGEERAKGNILERFSAQQFPDLHSELNLSSLELGDSALYFCASSLRTSGGAVEQFFGPGTRLTVL.

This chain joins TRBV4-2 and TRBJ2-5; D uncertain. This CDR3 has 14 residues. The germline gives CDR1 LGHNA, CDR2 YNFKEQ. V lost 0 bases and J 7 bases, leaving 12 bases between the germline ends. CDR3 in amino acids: CASSQEVLVATQYF. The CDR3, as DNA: TGTGCCAGCAGCCAAGAAGTCCTAGTAGCGACCCAGTACTTC.

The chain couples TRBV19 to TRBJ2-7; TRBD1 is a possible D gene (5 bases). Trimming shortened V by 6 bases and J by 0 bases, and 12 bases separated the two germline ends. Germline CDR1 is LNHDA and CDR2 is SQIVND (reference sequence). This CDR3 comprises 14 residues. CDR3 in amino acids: CASRTERSSYEQYF. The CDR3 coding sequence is TGTGCCAGTAGGACAGAAAGGAGCTCCTACGAGCAGTACTTC.

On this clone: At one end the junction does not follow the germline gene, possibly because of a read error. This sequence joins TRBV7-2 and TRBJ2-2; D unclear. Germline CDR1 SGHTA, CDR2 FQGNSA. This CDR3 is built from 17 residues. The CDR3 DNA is TGTGCCAGCAGTTTAGGTTTCCACCTCGCGAACACCGGGGAGCTGTTTTTT. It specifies CASSLGFHLANTGELFF.